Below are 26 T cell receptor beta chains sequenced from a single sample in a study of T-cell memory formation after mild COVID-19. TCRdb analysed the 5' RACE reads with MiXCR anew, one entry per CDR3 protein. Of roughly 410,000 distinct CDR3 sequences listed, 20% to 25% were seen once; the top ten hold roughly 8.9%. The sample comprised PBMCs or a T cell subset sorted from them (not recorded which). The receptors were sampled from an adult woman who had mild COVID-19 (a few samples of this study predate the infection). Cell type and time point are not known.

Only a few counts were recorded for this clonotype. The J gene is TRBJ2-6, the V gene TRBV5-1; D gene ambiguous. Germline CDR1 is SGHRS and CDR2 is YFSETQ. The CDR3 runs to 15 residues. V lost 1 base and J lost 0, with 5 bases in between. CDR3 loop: CASSLISSGANVLTF. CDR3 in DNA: TGCGCCAGCAGCTTGATAAGCTCTGGGGCCAACGTCCTGACTTTC.

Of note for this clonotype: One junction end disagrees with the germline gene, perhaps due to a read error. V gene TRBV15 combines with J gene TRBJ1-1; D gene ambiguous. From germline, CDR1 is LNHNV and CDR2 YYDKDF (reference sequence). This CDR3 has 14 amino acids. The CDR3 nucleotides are TGTGCCACAAGCAGAGATTGGGTAGACACTGAAGCTTTCTTT. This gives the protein CATSRDWVDTEAFF.

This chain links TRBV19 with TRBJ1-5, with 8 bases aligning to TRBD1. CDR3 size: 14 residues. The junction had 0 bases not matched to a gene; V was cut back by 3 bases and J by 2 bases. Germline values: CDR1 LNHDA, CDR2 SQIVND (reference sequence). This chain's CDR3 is CASSMGQGNQPQHF. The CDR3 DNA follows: TGTGCCAGTAGTATGGGACAGGGCAATCAGCCCCAGCATTTT. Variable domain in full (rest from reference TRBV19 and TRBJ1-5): DGGITQSPKYLFRKEGQNVTLSCEQNLNHDAMYWYRQDPGQGLRLIYYSQIVNDFQKGDIAEGYSVSREKKESFPLTVTSAQKNPTAFYLCASSMGQGNQPQHFGDGTRLSIL.

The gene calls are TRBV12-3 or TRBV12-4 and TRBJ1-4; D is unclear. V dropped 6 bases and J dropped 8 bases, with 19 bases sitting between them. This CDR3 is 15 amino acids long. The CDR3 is CASSPRGSYFEKLFF. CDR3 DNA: TGTGCCAGCAGCCCCAGAGGCAGCTACTTCGAAAAACTGTTTTTT.

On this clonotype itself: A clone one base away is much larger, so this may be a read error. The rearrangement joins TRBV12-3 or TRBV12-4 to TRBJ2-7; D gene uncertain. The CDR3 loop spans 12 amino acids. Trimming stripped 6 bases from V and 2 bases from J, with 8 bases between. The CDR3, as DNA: TGTGCCAGCAGCGGGCAGGCCTACGAGCAGTACTTC. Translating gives CASSGQAYEQYF.

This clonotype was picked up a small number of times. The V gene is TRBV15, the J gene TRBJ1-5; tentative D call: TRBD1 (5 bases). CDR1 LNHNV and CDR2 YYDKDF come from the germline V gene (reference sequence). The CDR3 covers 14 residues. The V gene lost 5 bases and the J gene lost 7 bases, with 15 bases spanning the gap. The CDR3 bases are TGTGCCACCAGCCCCCTTAGGGGAGGACAGCCCCAGCATTTT. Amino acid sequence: CATSPLRGGQPQHF.

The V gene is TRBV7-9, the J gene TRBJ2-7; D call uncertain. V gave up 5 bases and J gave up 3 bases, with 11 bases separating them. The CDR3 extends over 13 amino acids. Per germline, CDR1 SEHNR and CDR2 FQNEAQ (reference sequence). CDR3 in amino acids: CASSTDGFYEQYF. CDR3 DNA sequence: TGTGCCAGCAGCACGGACGGCTTCTACGAGCAGTACTTC.

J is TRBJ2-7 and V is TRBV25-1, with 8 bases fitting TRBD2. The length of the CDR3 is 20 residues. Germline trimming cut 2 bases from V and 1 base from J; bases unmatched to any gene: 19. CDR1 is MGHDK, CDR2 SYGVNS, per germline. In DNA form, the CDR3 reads TGTGCCAGCAGTGAAGATCCGGGGACGGACTATAGCGGGACTTCCTACGAGCAGTACTTC. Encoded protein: CASSEDPGTDYSGTSYEQYF.

CDR3 loop: CASSYRQGSSGELFF. The CDR3 DNA reads as TGTGCCAGCAGCTACCGACAGGGATCGTCCGGGGAGCTGTTTTTT. The chain employs TRBV6-5 and TRBJ2-2; 7 bases map to TRBD1. The CDR3 runs to 15 residues. The V gene's germline CDR1 is MNHEY and CDR2 SVGAGI. After removal of 6 bases from V and 6 bases from J, the junction contained 10 bases not matched to a gene.

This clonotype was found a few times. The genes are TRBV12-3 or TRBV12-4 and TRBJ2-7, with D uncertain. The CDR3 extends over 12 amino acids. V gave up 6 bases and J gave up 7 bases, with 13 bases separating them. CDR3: CASRGAETEQYF. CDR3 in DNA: TGTGCCAGCAGGGGCGCCGAAACAGAGCAGTACTTC.

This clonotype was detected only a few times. As DNA, the CDR3 is TGTGAGGGAGACTCCTACAATGAGCAGTTCTTC. Amino acid sequence: CEGDSYNEQFF. The chain uses TRBV3-1 and TRBJ2-1; TRBD2 might be the D (5 bases). The CDR3 contains 11 residues. The germline CDR1 and CDR2 sequences are LGHDT and YNNKEL (reference sequence).

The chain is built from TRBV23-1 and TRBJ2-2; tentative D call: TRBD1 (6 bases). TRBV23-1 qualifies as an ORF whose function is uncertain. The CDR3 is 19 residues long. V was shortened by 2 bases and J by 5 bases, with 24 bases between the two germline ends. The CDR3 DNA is TGCGCCAGCAGTCAAGGGGGCACAGGCGGGTGTTTAGGAACCGGGGAGCTGTTTTTT. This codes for CASSQGGTGGCLGTGELFF.

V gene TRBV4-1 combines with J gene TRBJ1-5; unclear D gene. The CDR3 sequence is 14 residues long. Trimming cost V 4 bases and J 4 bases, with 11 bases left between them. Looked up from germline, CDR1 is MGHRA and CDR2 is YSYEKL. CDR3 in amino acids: CASSPYVGNQPQHF. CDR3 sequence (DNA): TGCGCCAGCAGCCCCTACGTGGGGAATCAGCCCCAGCATTTT.

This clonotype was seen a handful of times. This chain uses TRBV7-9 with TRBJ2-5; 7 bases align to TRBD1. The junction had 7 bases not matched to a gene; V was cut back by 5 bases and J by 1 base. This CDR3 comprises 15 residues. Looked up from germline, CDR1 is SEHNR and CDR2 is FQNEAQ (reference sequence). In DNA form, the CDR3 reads TGTGCCAGCAGCCAACCGGACAGGCGCCAAGAGACCCAGTACTTC. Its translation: CASSQPDRRQETQYF.

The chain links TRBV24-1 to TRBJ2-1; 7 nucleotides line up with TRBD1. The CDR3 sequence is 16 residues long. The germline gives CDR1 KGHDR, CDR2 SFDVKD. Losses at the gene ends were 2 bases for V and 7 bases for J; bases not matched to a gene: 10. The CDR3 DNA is TGTGCCACCAGTGATTCGGTGATGGACAGGTCGAATGAGCAGTTCTTC. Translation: CATSDSVMDRSNEQFF.

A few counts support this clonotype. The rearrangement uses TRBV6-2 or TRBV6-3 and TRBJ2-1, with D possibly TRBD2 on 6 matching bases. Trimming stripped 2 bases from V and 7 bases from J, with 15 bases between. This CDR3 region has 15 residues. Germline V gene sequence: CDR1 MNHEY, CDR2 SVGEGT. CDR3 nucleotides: TGTGCCAGCAGTTACCCTGGGACTGCCGGTAATGAGCAGTTCTTC. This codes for CASSYPGTAGNEQFF.

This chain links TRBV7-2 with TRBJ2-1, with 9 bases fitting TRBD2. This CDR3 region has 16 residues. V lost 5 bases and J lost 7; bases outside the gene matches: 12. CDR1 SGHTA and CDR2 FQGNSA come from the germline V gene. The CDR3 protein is CASSPIRLAGRNEQFF. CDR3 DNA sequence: TGTGCCAGCAGCCCTATCCGGCTAGCGGGACGAAATGAGCAGTTCTTC.

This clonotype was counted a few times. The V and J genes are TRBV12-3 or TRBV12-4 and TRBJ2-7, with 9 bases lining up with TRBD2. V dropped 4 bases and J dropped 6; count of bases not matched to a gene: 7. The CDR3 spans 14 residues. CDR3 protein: CASSSFLAGSEQYF. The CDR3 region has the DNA TGTGCCAGCAGTTCGTTCCTAGCGGGGAGCGAGCAGTACTTC.

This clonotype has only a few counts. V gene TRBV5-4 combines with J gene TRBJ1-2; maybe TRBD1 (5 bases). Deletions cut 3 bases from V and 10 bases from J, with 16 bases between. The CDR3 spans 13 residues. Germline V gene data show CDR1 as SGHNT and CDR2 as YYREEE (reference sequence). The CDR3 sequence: CASSYYRDDYYTF. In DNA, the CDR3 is TGTGCCAGCAGCTACTACCGGGACGACTACTACACCTTC.

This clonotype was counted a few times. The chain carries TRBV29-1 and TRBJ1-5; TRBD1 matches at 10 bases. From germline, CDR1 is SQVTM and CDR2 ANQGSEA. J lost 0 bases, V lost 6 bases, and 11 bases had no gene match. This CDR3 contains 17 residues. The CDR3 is CSVGPGTGVYSNQPQHF. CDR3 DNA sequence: TGCAGCGTGGGGCCCGGGACAGGGGTTTATAGCAATCAGCCCCAGCATTTT.

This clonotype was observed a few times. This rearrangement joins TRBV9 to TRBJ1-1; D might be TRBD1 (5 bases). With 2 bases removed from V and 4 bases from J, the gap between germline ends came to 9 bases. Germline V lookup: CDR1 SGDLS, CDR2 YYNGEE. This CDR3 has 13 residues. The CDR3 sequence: CASSVGDGTEAFF. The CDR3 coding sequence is TGTGCCAGCAGCGTGGGGGACGGCACTGAAGCTTTCTTT.

CDR3: CAAKRGENTGELFF. CDR3 DNA sequence: TGTGCCGCCAAGCGGGGGGAGAACACCGGGGAGCTGTTTTTT. V usage is TRBV12-3 or TRBV12-4 and J usage is TRBJ2-2, with 9 bases aligning to TRBD2. The CDR3 is 14 residues long. V gave up 11 bases and J gave up 1 base; unmatched junction bases: 5.

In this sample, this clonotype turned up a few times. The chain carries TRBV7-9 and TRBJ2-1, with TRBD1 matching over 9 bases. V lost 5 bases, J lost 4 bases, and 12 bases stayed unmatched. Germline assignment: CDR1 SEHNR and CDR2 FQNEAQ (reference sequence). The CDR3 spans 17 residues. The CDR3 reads CASSLPTGTGRYNEQFF. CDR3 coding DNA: TGTGCCAGCAGCCTACCCACCGGGACAGGGCGGTACAATGAGCAGTTCTTC.

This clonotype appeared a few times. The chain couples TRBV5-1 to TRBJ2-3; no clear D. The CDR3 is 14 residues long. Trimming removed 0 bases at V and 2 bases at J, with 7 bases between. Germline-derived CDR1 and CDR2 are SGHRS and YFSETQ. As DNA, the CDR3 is TGCGCCAGCAGCTTGGACGCCATCACAGATACGCAGTATTTT. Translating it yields CASSLDAITDTQYF.

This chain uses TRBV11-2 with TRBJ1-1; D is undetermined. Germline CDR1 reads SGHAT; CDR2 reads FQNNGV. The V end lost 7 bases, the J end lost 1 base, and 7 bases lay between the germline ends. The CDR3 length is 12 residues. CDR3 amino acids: CASKWENTEAFF. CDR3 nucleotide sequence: TGTGCCAGCAAGTGGGAGAACACTGAAGCTTTCTTT.

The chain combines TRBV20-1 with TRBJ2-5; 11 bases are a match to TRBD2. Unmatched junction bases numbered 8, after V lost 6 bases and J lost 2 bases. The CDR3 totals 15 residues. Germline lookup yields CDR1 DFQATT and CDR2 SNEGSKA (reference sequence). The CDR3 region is CSAPPSGGLQETQYF. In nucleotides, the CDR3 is TGCAGTGCACCTCCTAGCGGGGGGCTTCAAGAGACCCAGTACTTC.